One sample yielded the 2 T cell receptor beta chains listed below, sequenced in a study of regulatory T cells in long-lasting Graves disease. Through Arm-PCR of CDR3 regions and iRepertoire HTBI primers, TCR beta libraries were built. From the multiplex PCR reads, TCRdb called clonotypes with MiXCR, one entry per CDR3 protein. The profile shows 500,000 to 700,000 distinct CDR3 sequences, 15% to 20% of them singletons. Time point specified: newly diagnosed GD, antithyroid drugs for less than 3 months. The TCR library used RNA extracted from PBMCs. This sample was shared with a second study, whose subject was T cells in Graves' hyperthyroidism and ophthalmopathy.

Source: peripheral blood mononuclear cells (PBMCs), taken at new diagnosis, from a patient treated with antithyroid drugs. The receptors come from a woman in her twenties or thirties with Graves disease.

The chain combines TRBV19 with TRBJ1-1, with no clear D. Germline-derived CDR1 and CDR2 are LNHDA and SQIVND (reference sequence). V dropped 10 bases and J dropped 5 bases, with 14 bases sitting between them. The CDR3 extends over 12 amino acids. In DNA form, the CDR3 reads TGTGCCACCAACGTCGGCTGGACTGAAGCTTTCTTT. Its protein is CATNVGWTEAFF.

This clonotype was recorded many times. The V gene is TRBV24-1, the J gene TRBJ1-2; D gene uncertain. V lost 0 bases to trimming and J lost 6 bases, with 7 bases between them. The CDR3 length is 13 residues. Germline values: CDR1 KGHDR, CDR2 SFDVKD. CDR3 region: CATSDLRAHGYTF. The CDR3 bases are TGTGCCACCAGTGATTTGAGGGCACATGGCTACACCTTC.